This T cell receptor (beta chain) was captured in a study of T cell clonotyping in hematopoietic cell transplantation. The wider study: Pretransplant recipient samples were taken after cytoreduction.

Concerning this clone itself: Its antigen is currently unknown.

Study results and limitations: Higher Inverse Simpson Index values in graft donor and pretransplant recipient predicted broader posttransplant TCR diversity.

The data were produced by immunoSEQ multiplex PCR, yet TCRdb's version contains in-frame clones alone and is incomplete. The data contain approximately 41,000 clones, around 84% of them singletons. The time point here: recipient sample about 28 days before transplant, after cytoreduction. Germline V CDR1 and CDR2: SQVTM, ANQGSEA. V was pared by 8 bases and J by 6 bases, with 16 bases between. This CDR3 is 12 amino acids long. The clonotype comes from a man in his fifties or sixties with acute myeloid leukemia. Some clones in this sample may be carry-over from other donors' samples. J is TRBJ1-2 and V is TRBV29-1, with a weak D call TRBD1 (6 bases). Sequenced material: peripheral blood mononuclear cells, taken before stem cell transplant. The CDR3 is CSFHRQEDGYTF. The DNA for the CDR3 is TGCAGCTTCCACCGACAGGAGGATGGCTACACCTTC. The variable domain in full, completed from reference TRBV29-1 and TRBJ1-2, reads SAVISQKPSRDICQRGTSLTIQCQVDSQVTMMFWYRQQPGQSLTLIATANQGSEATYESGFVIDKFPISRPNLTFSTLTVSNMSPEDSSIYLCSFHRQEDGYTFGSGTRLTVV.